A single sample is the source of the 3 T cell receptor beta chains below, sequenced in a study of CD8 T cells in Susac syndrome. RNA, at roughly 0.45 to 1 ug, was reverse transcribed with random hexamers. MiXCR, run by TCRdb on the immunoSEQ multiplex PCR reads, gives a single entry per CDR3 protein. The sample consists of approximately 190,000 distinct CDR3 sequences, approximately 95% of them appearing once. The sequenced material came from CD8+ T cells from PBMCs. All receptors come from a human donor with Susac syndrome.

The CDR3 region has the DNA TGCGCCAGCAGCGGGGACAGACCAGATACGCAGTATTTT. Protein product: CASSGDRPDTQYF. The chain combines TRBV5-1 with TRBJ2-3, with 7 bases lining up with TRBD1. The CDR3 length is 13 residues. V gave up 4 bases and J gave up 4 bases; unmatched junction bases: 3. CDR1 SGHRS and CDR2 YFSETQ come from the germline V gene.

The rearrangement uses TRBV20-1 and TRBJ1-1; D call uncertain. The CDR3 length is 11 residues. Germline loops: CDR1 DFQATT, CDR2 SNEGSKA (reference sequence). Trimming stripped 0 bases from V and 3 bases from J, with 2 bases between. Here the CDR3 DNA reads TGCAGTGCTAGAGACTACACTGAAGCTTTCTTT. It specifies CSARDYTEAFF.

The chain couples TRBV7-9 to TRBJ2-2, with D uncertain. V lost 5 bases, J lost 5 bases, and 9 bases lay in between. This CDR3 is 13 amino acids long. Germline V CDR1 and CDR2: SEHNR, FQNEAQ (reference sequence). CDR3 bases: TGTGCCAGCAGCCCGGTGGGGACCGGGGAGCTGTTTTTT. The encoded protein is CASSPVGTGELFF.